This TCR beta chain was captured by sequencing in a study of a mutant IDH1 vaccine in newly diagnosed glioma. Trimming removed 3 bases from V and 8 bases from J, with 7 bases in between. The length of the CDR3 is 10 residues. In germline, CDR1 is DFQATT, CDR2 SNEGSKA (reference sequence). Sample time point: week 35, safety follow-up. Doses of 300 ug of mutant IDH1 20-mer peptide were given with topical imiquimod. This clone came up a few times. The target antigen is unknown. The repertoire was sequenced with immunoSEQ multiplex PCR; TCRdb's copy has only in-frame clones and lacks some. Of tens of thousands of clones listed, roughly four fifths were seen once; the top ten hold roughly 5%.

The rearrangement uses TRBV20-1 and TRBJ1-2, with D hard to call. Here the sequenced sample was PBMCs, taken from a glioma patient whose treatment included an IDH1 peptide vaccine. The sequence derives from a man between 45 and 60 years old with glioma. CDR3 sequence reads: CSASPEGYTF. DNA for the CDR3: TGCAGTGCTAGCCCCGAGGGCTACACCTTC.